Following are 17 T cell receptor beta chains from one sample sequenced in a study of T cells in Graves' hyperthyroidism and ophthalmopathy. Researchers amplified the TCR beta CDR3 regions from RNA transcripts. HTBI primers were employed in a first-round RT-PCR of the TCR CDR3. From the multiplex PCR reads, TCRdb called clonotypes with MiXCR, one entry per CDR3 protein. The table has some 500,000 distinct CDR3 sequences, about 24% seen once. Sequenced sample: blood. The receptors derive from a woman in her 30s with Graves' ophthalmopathy.

This clonotype was seen more than once but under ten times. The chain combines TRBV11-2 with TRBJ2-5; tentatively, D is TRBD2 (7 bases). The CDR3 runs to 18 residues. CDR1 and CDR2 (germline): SGHAT, FQNNGV. Trimming took 2 bases from V and 9 from J, leaving 28 bases between them. The CDR3, as DNA: TGTGCCAGCAGCTTAAACGAGGGGCGGGGGCCCTTCCAAGAATCCCAGTACTTC. It encodes CASSLNEGRGPFQESQYF.

In its sample, this clonotype was seen many times. The chain joins TRBV7-2 to TRBJ2-5; no reliable D call. This CDR3 region has 15 residues. The V end lost 2 bases, the J end lost 2 bases, and 12 bases lay between the germline ends. The germline V gene encodes CDR1 SGHTA and CDR2 FQGNSA. The CDR3 is CASSLSPAAQETQYF. The CDR3 DNA reads as TGTGCCAGCAGCTTAAGTCCGGCGGCGCAAGAGACCCAGTACTTC.

The CDR3 DNA reads as TGTGCCAGCAGCTTCCCTAGGAGGGGGAACTATGGCTACACCTTC. Protein sequence: CASSFPRRGNYGYTF. V and J are TRBV2 and TRBJ1-2; a possible D gene is TRBD1 (6 bases). V shed 6 bases and J shed 2 bases, with 16 bases lying between them. This CDR3 spans 15 amino acids. Germline CDR1 is SNHLY and CDR2 is FYNNEI.

The chain uses TRBV6-1 and TRBJ2-7, with 9 nucleotides matching TRBD2. The ends lost 0 bases at V and 7 bases at J; junction bases unmatched: 7. From germline, CDR1 is MNHNS and CDR2 SASEGT. This CDR3 is 15 amino acids long. CDR3 sequence reads: CASSEAGGRAGEQYF. CDR3 sequence (DNA): TGTGCCAGCAGTGAAGCGGGCGGGAGGGCAGGGGAGCAGTACTTC.

The table lists this clonotype with many counts. The chain combines TRBV28 with TRBJ2-7; 7 bases are a match to TRBD1. The CDR3 runs to 13 residues. The J segment lost 1 base and the V segment lost 7 bases, leaving 4 bases of the junction unmatched. In germline, CDR1 is MDHEN, CDR2 SYDVKM. CDR3 sequence reads: CASTRTGSYEQYF. CDR3 nucleotide sequence: TGTGCCAGCACCCGGACAGGTTCCTACGAGCAGTACTTC.

The table lists this clonotype with many counts. In DNA form, the CDR3 reads TGTGCCAGCAGTGCAGGGACAGGGAGCTCCTACGAGCAGTACTTC. Protein sequence: CASSAGTGSSYEQYF. The chain carries TRBV2 and TRBJ2-7; 9 bases map to TRBD1. Germline V gene lookup returns CDR1 SNHLY and CDR2 FYNNEI. V lost 4 bases to trimming and J lost 0 bases; unmatched junction nucleotides: 4. The CDR3 runs to 15 residues.

This clonotype has more than one count but fewer than ten. This sequence joins TRBV7-2 and TRBJ2-5, with TRBD2 identical over 13 bases. The CDR3 extends over 16 amino acids. Germline assignment: CDR1 SGHTA and CDR2 FQGNSA. The J segment lost 5 bases and the V segment lost 4 bases, leaving 7 bases of the junction unmatched. CDR3 amino acids: CASSSGTSGAVETQYF. CDR3 coding DNA: TGTGCCAGCAGCTCGGGGACTAGCGGGGCAGTGGAGACCCAGTACTTC.

Ten or more counts support this clonotype. The V call is TRBV5-1, the J call TRBJ1-1, with D hard to call. CDR1 and CDR2 from the germline V gene are SGHRS and YFSETQ. V gave up 4 bases and J gave up 4 bases, with 17 bases separating them. The CDR3 length is 15 residues. The CDR3 is CASSMLRHLSTEAFF. CDR3 bases: TGCGCCAGCAGCATGCTGCGACATTTAAGCACTGAAGCTTTCTTT. The whole variable domain, remainder taken from reference TRBV5-1 and TRBJ1-1, is KAGVTQTPRYLIKTRGQQVTLSCSPISGHRSVSWYQQTPGQGLQFLFEYFSETQRNKGNFPGRFSGRQFSNSRSEMNVSTLELGDSALYLCASSMLRHLSTEAFFGQGTRLTVV.

At least ten counts were recorded for this clonotype. V is TRBV7-9 and J is TRBJ2-7, with D possibly matching TRBD1 (6 bases). The CDR3 length is 15 residues. From germline, CDR1 is SEHNR and CDR2 FQNEAQ (reference sequence). V shed 5 bases and J shed 9 bases, with 23 bases lying between them. The CDR3 DNA is TGTGCCAGCAGCCGGGACACGGATTTCCTTCAAAGGCAGTACTTC. It translates to CASSRDTDFLQRQYF.

This clonotype was counted at least ten times. The chain is built from TRBV12-3 or TRBV12-4 and TRBJ1-5; D call uncertain. V was clipped by 3 bases and J by 8 bases, with 11 bases between them. The CDR3 consists of 13 residues. The DNA of the CDR3 is TGTGCCAGCAGTTTTAGGGTGCAAGAGCCCCAGCATTTT. Translating it yields CASSFRVQEPQHF.

J is TRBJ2-5 and V is TRBV2; D call uncertain. V shed 1 base and J shed 4 bases, with 13 bases lying between them. The CDR3 runs to 15 residues. CDR1 is SNHLY and CDR2 is FYNNEI in the germline V gene. In DNA form, the CDR3 reads TGTGCCAGCAGTGAAGACATGGGGATCGCAGAGACCCAGTACTTC. Translating it yields CASSEDMGIAETQYF.

This clonotype was recorded many times. This rearrangement joins TRBV27 to TRBJ1-1; weak D call: TRBD1 (6 bases). The germline V gene encodes CDR1 MNHEY and CDR2 SMNVEV (reference sequence). Trimming removed 3 bases at V and 0 bases at J, with 11 bases between. The CDR3 contains 15 residues. Here the CDR3 reads CASSFGGSMNTEAFF. DNA of the CDR3: TGTGCCAGCAGTTTCGGGGGCAGTATGAACACTGAAGCTTTCTTT.

This clonotype was detected ten times or more. This sequence joins TRBV12-3 or TRBV12-4 and TRBJ1-1; no firm D call. V was cut by 2 bases and J by 4 bases, with 11 bases left in between. There are 14 residues in the CDR3. Here the CDR3 reads CASSLTTGSTEAFF. CDR3 coding DNA: TGTGCCAGCAGTTTAACCACGGGTAGCACTGAAGCTTTCTTT.

This clonotype was picked up many times. The chain couples TRBV6-5 to TRBJ1-2; 9 positions agree with TRBD1. From germline, CDR1 is MNHEY and CDR2 SVGAGI. J gave up 5 bases and V 0 bases, and 7 bases lay outside the gene matches. The CDR3 contains 16 residues. This CDR3 reads CASSYSGQGGGYGYTF. In nucleotides, the CDR3 is TGTGCCAGCAGTTACTCGGGACAGGGAGGCGGATATGGCTACACCTTC.

This rearrangement joins TRBV3-1 to TRBJ2-7; 11 bases agree with TRBD1. V gave up 4 bases and J gave up 4 bases; unmatched junction bases: 12. The V gene's germline CDR1 is LGHDT and CDR2 YNNKEL (reference sequence). This CDR3 comprises 17 residues. In nucleotides, the CDR3 is TGTGCCAGCAGCCCGTCCCCCGGACAGGGGGCAGGGTACGAGCAGTACTTC. Amino acid sequence: CASSPSPGQGAGYEQYF.

In this sample, this clonotype turned up many times. The gene calls are TRBV4-3 and TRBJ2-7, with 7 bases matching TRBD1. The CDR3 sequence is 13 residues long. Trimming cost V 6 bases and J 7 bases; bases outside gene matches: 9. CDR1 LGHNA and CDR2 YSLEER come from the germline V gene. The CDR3 region is CASSPTGLGEQYF. CDR3 sequence (DNA): TGCGCCAGCAGTCCGACAGGGCTTGGAGAGCAGTACTTC.

This clonotype was seen ten or more times. The chain employs TRBV20-1 and TRBJ1-5; TRBD1 might be the D (5 bases). The germline gives CDR1 DFQATT, CDR2 SNEGSKA (reference sequence). The CDR3 sequence is 13 residues long. V was shortened by 1 base and J by 10 bases, with 14 bases between the two germline ends. CDR3 in amino acids: CSARVRGQGPQHF. The CDR3 DNA follows: TGCAGTGCTAGAGTAAGGGGCCAGGGACCCCAGCATTTT.